What follows are 13 T cell receptor beta chains derived from one specimen sequenced in a study of cytomegalovirus exposure and HLA in healthy donors. PCR used 60 Vbeta primers and 13 Jbeta primers. Using immunoSEQ multiplex PCR, the repertoire was profiled, and TCRdb retains in-frame clones only, with some absent. The data contain 90,000 to 150,000 clones, roughly 80% of them singletons. The sequenced material came from PBMCs. The receptors come from a female donor in good health and CMV-seronegative.

The chain joins TRBV5-1 to TRBJ1-6; 7 bases map to TRBD1. CDR1 is SGHRS, CDR2 YFSETQ, per germline. J lost 8 bases, V lost 3 bases, and 8 bases had no gene match. CDR3 length equals 15 residues. The CDR3 sequence is CASSSYDRVDSPLHF. The CDR3 coding sequence is TGCGCCAGCAGCTCCTACGACAGGGTGGATTCACCCCTCCACTTT. Supplemented by reference TRBV5-1 and TRBJ1-6, the full variable domain reads KAGVTQTPRYLIKTRGQQVTLSCSPISGHRSVSWYQQTPGQGLQFLFEYFSETQRNKGNFPGRFSGRQFSNSRSEMNVSTLELGDSALYLCASSSYDRVDSPLHFGNGTRLTVT.

This sequence joins TRBV19 and TRBJ2-3; D is perhaps TRBD2 (6 bases). Trimming stripped 3 bases from V and 3 bases from J, with 19 bases between. Germline CDR1 is LNHDA and CDR2 is SQIVND (reference sequence). CDR3 size: 17 residues. Here the CDR3 DNA reads TGTGCCAGTAGTATTTCTAGCGCCTCTGACCTGACAGATACGCAGTATTTT. It translates to CASSISSASDLTDTQYF. The full variable domain, completed using reference TRBV19 and TRBJ2-3, is DGGITQSPKYLFRKEGQNVTLSCEQNLNHDAMYWYRQDPGQGLRLIYYSQIVNDFQKGDIAEGYSVSREKKESFPLTVTSAQKNPTAFYLCASSISSASDLTDTQYFGPGTRLTVL.

This clone was seen a handful of times. The chain links TRBV6-5 to TRBJ1-2; D perhaps matches TRBD1 (5 bases). This CDR3 has 15 residues. The V and J ends lost 4 bases and 4 bases respectively, with 16 bases between them. Germline V gives CDR1 MNHEY, CDR2 SVGAGI. Here the CDR3 DNA reads TGTGCCAGCAGTTTAATTCAGGGCTCGAGCTATGGCTACACCTTC. Translating gives CASSLIQGSSYGYTF.

In the case of this clone: The same CDR3 is also encoded by other DNA sequences in this sample. The chain is built from TRBV6-5 and TRBJ2-1; 11 bases are a match to TRBD2. CDR1 MNHEY and CDR2 SVGAGI come from the germline V gene. The V segment lost 4 bases and the J segment 1 base; nucleotides outside the gene matches: 0. This CDR3 comprises 15 residues. The CDR3 DNA follows: TGTGCCAGCAGTTCTAGCGGGGGGTCCTACAATGAGCAGTTCTTC. Encoded protein: CASSSSGGSYNEQFF.

This clone showed up just a few times. This rearrangement joins TRBV6-1 to TRBJ2-2, with D hard to call. Germline-derived CDR1 and CDR2 are MNHNS and SASEGT. The CDR3 covers 12 residues. Trimming cost V 1 base and J 8 bases, with 5 bases left between them. DNA of the CDR3: TGTGCCAGCAGTGAAGGTCTTGGGGAGCTGTTTTTT. Translated: CASSEGLGELFF.

The V gene is TRBV5-1, the J gene TRBJ1-4; a weak D match, TRBD1 (5 bases). This CDR3 is built from 15 residues. The V gene lost 5 bases and the J gene lost 3 bases, with 14 bases spanning the gap. Germline V gene data show CDR1 as SGHRS and CDR2 as YFSETQ. The chain's CDR3 is CASRLIGEANEKLFF. The DNA for the CDR3 is TGCGCCAGCAGGCTTATAGGGGAAGCTAATGAAAAACTGTTTTTT.

The chain recombines TRBV7-2 with TRBJ2-5, with 7 positions matching TRBD2. The CDR3 loop spans 13 amino acids. Germline V gene data show CDR1 as SGHTA and CDR2 as FQGNSA. Trimming took 5 bases from V and 6 from J; bases not matched to a gene: 6. The CDR3 loop is CASSSGLEKTQYF. The CDR3 DNA reads TGTGCCAGCAGCAGTGGACTAGAAAAGACCCAGTACTTC. Together with reference TRBV7-2 and TRBJ2-5, the CDR3 gives the full variable domain: GAGVSQSPSNKVTEKGKDVELRCDPISGHTALYWYRQSLGQGLEFLIYFQGNSAPDKSGLPSDRFSAERTGGSVSTLTIQRTQQEDSAVYLCASSSGLEKTQYFGPGTRLLVL.

This clone was observed a few times. The CDR3 DNA follows: TGTGCCAGCAGCCCACAGAGGGATCAGCCCCAGCATTTT. As protein: CASSPQRDQPQHF. The chain combines TRBV7-6 with TRBJ1-5, with unresolved D. Looked up from germline, CDR1 is SGHVS and CDR2 is FNYEAQ. This CDR3 has 13 amino acids. V was pared by 5 bases and J by 5 bases, with 10 bases between.

The V and J genes are TRBV9 and TRBJ2-3; TRBD2 aligns across 11 bases. CDR3 length: 16 residues. Germline V gene lookup returns CDR1 SGDLS and CDR2 YYNGEE. With 4 bases clipped from V and 2 bases from J, the junction kept 6 bases outside the gene matches. The CDR3 reads CASSSRLAGLTDTQYF. CDR3 DNA: TGTGCCAGCAGCTCCCGACTAGCGGGGCTCACAGATACGCAGTATTTT.

This chain joins TRBV6-5 and TRBJ2-7; 7 nucleotides match TRBD1. This CDR3 region has 15 residues. Per germline, CDR1 MNHEY and CDR2 SVGAGI. Trimming cost V 8 bases and J 6 bases; bases outside gene matches: 16. The DNA of the CDR3 is TGTGCCAGCGAGCCATTTAGACAGGGAAGGGGCGAGCAGTACTTC. Residues: CASEPFRQGRGEQYF.

V and J are TRBV10-2 and TRBJ2-5; 10 bases map to TRBD2. V was pared by 6 bases and J by 5 bases, with 9 bases of the junction left unmatched. Germline V CDR1 and CDR2: WSHSY, SAAADI. The CDR3 consists of 15 residues. DNA of the CDR3: TGCGCCAGCAGCCAACGAGCGGGGGGGCCGGAGACCCAGTACTTC. Protein sequence: CASSQRAGGPETQYF.

The chain is built from TRBV19 and TRBJ1-2, with 10 nucleotides matching TRBD1. The CDR3 contains 14 residues. From germline, CDR1 is LNHDA and CDR2 SQIVND (reference sequence). V lost 4 bases, J lost 8 bases, and 7 bases stayed unmatched. The CDR3 is CASSSRDRGEGYTF. The CDR3 DNA sequence: TGTGCCAGTAGTAGCCGGGACAGGGGTGAAGGCTACACCTTC.

The chain joins TRBV5-6 to TRBJ2-7; D is undetermined. The CDR3 loop spans 12 amino acids. With 9 bases removed from V and 2 bases from J, the gap between germline ends came to 12 bases. The germline V gene has CDR1 SGHDT and CDR2 YYEEEE. This chain's CDR3 is CATPLNTYEQYF. The DNA for the CDR3 is TGTGCCACCCCACTGAATACCTACGAGCAGTACTTC. Using reference TRBV5-6 and TRBJ2-7 for the parts outside the CDR3, the full variable domain is DAGVTQSPTHLIKTRGQQVTLRCSPKSGHDTVSWYQQALGQGPQFIFQYYEEEERQRGNFPDRFSGHQFPNYSSELNVNALLLGDSALYLCATPLNTYEQYFGPGTRLTVT.